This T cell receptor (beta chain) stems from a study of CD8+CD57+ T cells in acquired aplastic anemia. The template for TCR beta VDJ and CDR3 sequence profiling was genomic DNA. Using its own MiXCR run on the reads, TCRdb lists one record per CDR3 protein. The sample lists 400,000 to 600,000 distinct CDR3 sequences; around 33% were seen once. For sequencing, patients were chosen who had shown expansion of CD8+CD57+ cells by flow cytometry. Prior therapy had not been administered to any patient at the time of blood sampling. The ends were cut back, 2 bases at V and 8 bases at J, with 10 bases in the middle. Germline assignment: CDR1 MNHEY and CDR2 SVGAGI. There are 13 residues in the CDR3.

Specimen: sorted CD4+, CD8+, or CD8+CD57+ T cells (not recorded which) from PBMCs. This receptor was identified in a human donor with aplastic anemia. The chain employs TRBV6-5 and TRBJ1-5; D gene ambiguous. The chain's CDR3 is CASSYSRVEPQHF. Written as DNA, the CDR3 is TGTGCCAGCAGTTACAGCCGGGTTGAGCCCCAGCATTTT.